The 20 T cell receptor beta chains presented below share a single source sample, sequenced in a study of cytomegalovirus exposure and HLA in healthy donors. Vbeta (60) and Jbeta (13) primers were used in the PCR. Repertoires were generated with immunoSEQ multiplex PCR, while TCRdb's copy carries only in-frame clones and drops some. The sample contains roughly 120,000 clones, around 77% of which appear only once. Specimen: PBMCs. Every receptor here comes from a man aged 45-60 years in good health and CMV-seropositive.

V usage is TRBV6-5 and J usage is TRBJ1-6, with D possibly TRBD1 on 6 matching bases. CDR1 MNHEY and CDR2 SVGAGI come from the germline V gene. The V end lost 0 bases, the J end lost 7 bases, and 7 bases lay between the germline ends. CDR3 size: 14 residues. The CDR3 is CASSYSQGNSPLHF. In DNA, the CDR3 is TGTGCCAGCAGTTACTCTCAGGGGAATTCACCCCTCCACTTT.

The chain recombines TRBV23-1 with TRBJ2-7; TRBD1 agrees at 7 bases. TRBV23-1 is an ORF, with its function uncertain. J lost 7 bases, V lost 1 base, and 16 bases had no gene match. The CDR3 consists of 17 residues. The CDR3 here is CASSQFGSPGGSGEQYF. The CDR3 nucleotides read TGCGCCAGCAGTCAATTTGGGTCCCCAGGGGGATCGGGTGAGCAGTACTTC.

The chain employs TRBV2 and TRBJ1-1; no definite D call. The CDR3 totals 13 residues. V lost 5 bases, J lost 0 bases, and 7 bases lay in between. Germline-derived CDR1 and CDR2 are SNHLY and FYNNEI. CDR3 residues: CASSLTLNTEAFF. The CDR3 bases are TGTGCCAGCAGTCTAACCTTGAACACTGAAGCTTTCTTT.

In this sample, this clone turned up once. This chain joins TRBV28 and TRBJ2-7, with 10 bases aligning to TRBD2. The ends lost 6 bases at V and 0 bases at J; junction bases unmatched: 2. Germline V gene data show CDR1 as MDHEN and CDR2 as SYDVKM. The CDR3 totals 14 residues. The CDR3 sequence is CASRLAGNSYEQYF. DNA for the CDR3: TGTGCCAGCAGACTAGCGGGGAACTCCTACGAGCAGTACTTC.

This clone was detected a few times. The rearrangement uses TRBV7-2 and TRBJ1-5, with unresolved D. CDR3 length: 16 residues. V lost 4 bases, J lost 11 bases, and 24 bases lay in between. CDR1 and CDR2 from the germline V gene are SGHTA and FQGNSA. For the CDR3, the DNA is TGTGCCAGCAGCTCTACCATGACACTAGGAATCATGGCCCAGCATTTT. It translates to CASSSTMTLGIMAQHF.

This chain links TRBV2 with TRBJ2-5; 10 bases are shared with TRBD2. The CDR3 totals 14 residues. The germline V gene has CDR1 SNHLY and CDR2 FYNNEI. V was clipped by 6 bases and J by 5 bases; unmatched bases: 6. CDR3 residues: CASSPSSGSETQYF. In DNA form, the CDR3 reads TGTGCCAGCAGCCCTTCTAGCGGGAGTGAGACCCAGTACTTC. Using reference TRBV2 and TRBJ2-5 for the parts outside the CDR3, the full variable domain is EPEVTQTPSHQVTQMGQEVILRCVPISNHLYFYWYRQILGQKVEFLVSFYNNEISEKSEIFDDQFSVERPDGSNFTLKIRSTKLEDSAMYFCASSPSSGSETQYFGPGTRLLVL.

On this clone itself: Mismatch with germline at one junction end may stem from a read error. This rearrangement joins TRBV5-6 to TRBJ1-1; a possible D gene is TRBD1 (5 bases). The CDR3 extends over 15 amino acids. CDR1 and CDR2 from the germline V gene are SGHDT and YYEEEE. The CDR3 spells CASSSPTDMNIEAFF. The CDR3 DNA is TGTGCCAGCAGCTCTCCGACAGATATGAACATTGAAGCTTTCTTT.

This clone was picked up a small number of times. The V and J genes are TRBV4-1 and TRBJ1-4; possible D gene TRBD1, 6 bases. V dropped 0 bases and J dropped 2 bases, with 7 bases sitting between them. CDR3 size: 15 residues. Germline values: CDR1 MGHRA, CDR2 YSYEKL. The DNA for the CDR3 is TGCGCCAGCAGCCAAGATACAGGGACTAATGAAAAACTGTTTTTT. Translation gives CASSQDTGTNEKLFF.

This clone is a singleton in its sample. This chain uses TRBV10-3 with TRBJ2-7, with D tentatively TRBD1 (6 bases). The CDR3 loop spans 16 amino acids. V shed 3 bases and J shed 5 bases, with 20 bases lying between them. Germline lookup yields CDR1 ENHRY and CDR2 SYGVKD. The CDR3 DNA follows: TGTGCCATCAGTGATAATGACGGATCCAGGGGCCACGAGCAGTACTTC. Amino acids: CAISDNDGSRGHEQYF.

The CDR3 DNA sequence: TGCGCCAGCAGCAATCCGGGACAGGGGGACACTGAAGCTTTCTTT. Protein sequence: CASSNPGQGDTEAFF. The chain combines TRBV5-1 with TRBJ1-1, with 11 nucleotides matching TRBD1. Per germline, CDR1 SGHRS and CDR2 YFSETQ. V shed 4 bases and J 3 bases; nucleotides not matched to a gene: 5. The CDR3 totals 15 residues.

The chain employs TRBV2 and TRBJ1-4; possible D gene TRBD1, 5 bases. The V gene lost 7 bases and the J gene lost 1 base, with 13 bases spanning the gap. The CDR3 runs to 15 residues. Looked up from germline, CDR1 is SNHLY and CDR2 is FYNNEI. The CDR3 nucleotides are TGTGCCAGCAAGGGGTTTAGGGTAACTAATGAAAAACTGTTTTTT. Its translation is CASKGFRVTNEKLFF.

This chain joins TRBV19 and TRBJ1-1; D unresolved. There are 13 residues in the CDR3. Germline V gene data show CDR1 as LNHDA and CDR2 as SQIVND (reference sequence). Trimming took 4 bases from V and 3 from J, leaving 9 bases between them. The CDR3 spells CASSNLRDTEAFF. CDR3 sequence (DNA): TGTGCCAGTAGTAATTTACGGGACACTGAAGCTTTCTTT.

The V and J genes are TRBV27 and TRBJ2-7; 9 bases align to TRBD1. In germline, CDR1 is MNHEY, CDR2 SMNVEV (reference sequence). V trimming: 3 bases; J trimming: 10 bases; junction bases outside the gene matches: 13. This CDR3 comprises 15 residues. CDR3 sequence: CASSLAPRDRASQYF. CDR3 DNA: TGTGCCAGCAGTTTGGCCCCCCGGGACAGGGCATCTCAGTACTTC.

The genes are TRBV5-5 and TRBJ2-5; a weak D match, TRBD1 (5 bases). The germline V gene has CDR1 SGHKS and CDR2 YYEKEE (reference sequence). Trimming left V 0 bases short and J 3 bases short, with 9 bases between. The CDR3 extends over 14 amino acids. CDR3 sequence (DNA): TGTGCCAGCAGCTTGGGAGACAGAAAAGAGACCCAGTACTTC. This gives the protein CASSLGDRKETQYF.

The chain couples TRBV5-1 to TRBJ2-1; possibly TRBD2 for D (6 bases). The CDR3 loop spans 15 amino acids. Germline CDR1 SGHRS, CDR2 YFSETQ. V lost 0 bases to trimming and J lost 5 bases, with 12 bases between them. DNA for the CDR3: TGCGCCAGCAGCTTGGACGGGAGTTCTAACAATGAGCAGTTCTTC. Amino acids: CASSLDGSSNNEQFF.

The J gene is TRBJ2-5, the V gene TRBV11-2; weak D call: TRBD1 (6 bases). This CDR3 spans 14 amino acids. Germline CDR1 SGHAT, CDR2 FQNNGV. V was pared by 1 base and J by 2 bases, with 8 bases between. The CDR3 loop reads CASSLGTVQETQYF. The CDR3 region has the DNA TGTGCCAGCAGCTTAGGGACAGTACAAGAGACCCAGTACTTC.

This sequence joins TRBV2 and TRBJ2-1, with 12 bases that match TRBD1. Trimming took 4 bases from V and 9 from J; bases not matched to a gene: 7. Looked up from germline, CDR1 is SNHLY and CDR2 is FYNNEI. This CDR3 comprises 15 residues. The CDR3 nucleotides are TGTGCCAGCAGTGCCCCGGGACAGGGGGCCGGTGAGCAGTTCTTC. Its translation is CASSAPGQGAGEQFF.

The rearrangement uses TRBV5-1 and TRBJ2-3, with D possibly TRBD2 on 5 matching bases. The germline CDR1 and CDR2 sequences are SGHRS and YFSETQ. Trimming took off 5 bases at V and 6 bases at J, with 10 bases between the two ends. The CDR3 is 12 amino acids. DNA for the CDR3: TGCGCCAGCAGACGGGAAGAGGATACGCAGTATTTT. Its translation: CASRREEDTQYF.

This clone turned up a few times. The chain uses TRBV5-4 and TRBJ1-2, with 9 nucleotides matching TRBD1. CDR1 is SGHNT, CDR2 YYREEE, per germline (reference sequence). The CDR3 is made up of 15 amino acids. V lost 4 bases to trimming and J lost 2 bases; unmatched junction nucleotides: 6. As DNA, the CDR3 is TGTGCCAGCAGCCCAGGCGGGACAGGGAACTATGGCTACACCTTC. This translates into CASSPGGTGNYGYTF.

The rearrangement uses TRBV5-1 and TRBJ1-1; D not certain. With 1 base removed from V and 2 bases from J, the gap between germline ends came to 12 bases. Germline loops: CDR1 SGHRS, CDR2 YFSETQ. This CDR3 contains 15 residues. CDR3 bases: TGCGCCAGCAGCTTGTCGGCGACTATAAACACTGAAGCTTTCTTT. It is translated as CASSLSATINTEAFF.